These 15 T cell receptor beta chains were all obtained from the same sample, sequenced in a study of T cell responses to AZD1222 COVID-19 vaccine (dated by TCRdb to the early 2020s). Libraries were prepared through the immunoSEQ multiplex PCR assay. This is the immuneACCESS table as TCRdb keeps it, with only in-frame sequences that have V and J called. A part of the clones is gone; compared with another copy, unresolved V genes explain less than half, and the rest is unexplained. This sample lists 140,000 to 150,000 clones; around nine tenths were detected once. Of the sample, 2.8% is held by the ten largest clones. In light of the paper, this sample's time point label describes: baseline before first vaccination. The treatment or condition label here, explained by the study, means: meningococcal conjugate vaccine given as trial control. The specimen comprised peripheral blood, sampled on day 0 of MenACWY control vaccination. The receptors come from an adult in good health.

This clone was counted a single time. CDR3 protein: CASSLKLENTEAFF. Written as DNA, the CDR3 is TGTGCCAGCAGCCTAAAACTCGAGAACACTGAAGCTTTCTTT. This chain uses TRBV6-5 with TRBJ1-1; D unclear. CDR3 length: 14 residues. The V end was cut by 6 bases, the J end by 1 base, with 12 bases between. Germline assignment: CDR1 MNHEY and CDR2 SVGAGI.

The gene calls are TRBV6-5 and TRBJ1-2; unclear D gene. CDR1 is MNHEY and CDR2 is SVGAGI in the germline V gene. Deletions cut 7 bases from V and 6 bases from J, with 18 bases between. The CDR3 extends over 14 amino acids. The CDR3 loop reads CASTLKVGFHGYTF. The CDR3 nucleotides read TGTGCCAGCACCCTAAAGGTGGGCTTTCATGGCTACACCTTC.

J is TRBJ2-3 and V is TRBV14; 15 bases align to TRBD2. With 5 bases clipped from V and 2 bases from J, the junction kept 2 bases outside the gene matches. The CDR3 contains 16 residues. The germline CDR1 and CDR2 sequences are SGHDN and FVKESK. The CDR3 sequence: CASSGLAGGITDTQYF. CDR3 DNA sequence: TGTGCCAGCAGCGGACTAGCGGGAGGGATCACAGATACGCAGTATTTT.

The chain carries TRBV21-1 and TRBJ1-4; the table's D call, TRBD1, was not checked against the DNA. TRBV21-1 is shown as a pseudogene. The CDR3 runs 15 residues. The CDR3 region has the DNA TGTGCCAGCAGCAAAGTGGTCAGGGGTTGTGAAAAACTGTTTTTT. Translation: CASSKVVRGCEKLFF.

The V and J genes are TRBV29-1 and TRBJ2-5; D unclear. Germline V gene lookup returns CDR1 SQVTM and CDR2 ANQGSEA. The CDR3 has 14 amino acids. Trimming pared 6 bases from V and 5 bases from J, leaving 19 bases between. In DNA form, the CDR3 reads TGCAGCGTCACGGATCGGGTAACGTGGGAGACCCAGTACTTC. The encoded protein is CSVTDRVTWETQYF. The whole variable domain, filled in from reference TRBV29-1 and TRBJ2-5, reads SAVISQKPSRDICQRGTSLTIQCQVDSQVTMMFWYRQQPGQSLTLIATANQGSEATYESGFVIDKFPISRPNLTFSTLTVSNMSPEDSSIYLCSVTDRVTWETQYFGPGTRLLVL.

A single count supports this clone. The rearrangement joins TRBV20-1 to TRBJ1-4; tentative D call: TRBD1 (5 bases). This CDR3 spans 13 amino acids. The ends were cut back, 3 bases at V and 8 bases at J, with 13 bases in the middle. Germline loops: CDR1 DFQATT, CDR2 SNEGSKA (reference sequence). CDR3 residues: CSASLGREEKLFF. The CDR3 DNA sequence: TGCAGTGCTAGTTTGGGGCGCGAGGAAAAACTGTTTTTT.

The chain couples TRBV27 to TRBJ2-5; tentatively, D is TRBD1 (5 bases). CDR3 length equals 14 residues. V dropped 4 bases and J dropped 1 base, with 10 bases sitting between them. The germline gives CDR1 MNHEY, CDR2 SMNVEV (reference sequence). The CDR3 DNA sequence: TGTGCCAGCAGTTCGACAGCAACCCAAGAGACCCAGTACTTC. Its translation: CASSSTATQETQYF.

This chain uses TRBV28 with TRBJ1-3; D is unresolved. Germline lookup yields CDR1 MDHEN and CDR2 SYDVKM. The CDR3 spans 13 residues. V gave up 3 bases and J gave up 7 bases, with 10 bases separating them. For the CDR3, the DNA is TGTGCCAGCAGTTTCCCTCAAGCTAACACCATATATTTT. This translates into CASSFPQANTIYF.

This clone occurred a few times. The chain carries TRBV7-9 and TRBJ2-1; 7 nucleotides agree with TRBD2. The CDR3 extends over 15 amino acids. V trimming: 3 bases; J trimming: 9 bases; junction bases outside the gene matches: 11. Germline V gives CDR1 SEHNR, CDR2 FQNEAQ (reference sequence). The CDR3 nucleotides read TGTGCCAGCAGCTTGAATTTGCGGGAGAACAGTGAGCAGTTCTTC. Translation gives CASSLNLRENSEQFF.

The chain recombines TRBV7-3 with TRBJ1-5, with D hard to call. Germline V CDR1 and CDR2: SGHTA, FQGTGA. V gave up 3 bases and J gave up 4 bases, with 13 bases separating them. There are 15 residues in the CDR3. This chain's CDR3 is CASSFLGPANQPQHF. CDR3 bases: TGTGCCAGCAGCTTTCTAGGGCCAGCGAATCAGCCCCAGCATTTT.

To note about this clone: One junction end disagrees with the germline gene, perhaps due to a read error. V gene TRBV7-9 combines with J gene TRBJ1-1; D is undetermined. CDR1 SEHNR and CDR2 FQNEAQ come from the germline V gene (reference sequence). The CDR3 is made up of 13 amino acids. The CDR3 here is CVSSSNWGTEAFF. The CDR3 DNA sequence: TGTGTCAGCAGCTCGAATTGGGGCACTGAAGCTTTCTTT.

This clone was found a few times. The chain uses TRBV5-1 and TRBJ2-7; D is undetermined. Germline CDR1 SGHRS, CDR2 YFSETQ. The CDR3 has 14 amino acids. Trimming took 3 bases from V and 1 from J, leaving 11 bases between them. CDR3 nucleotide sequence: TGCGCCAGCAGCTCCCTGAACTCGTCCTACGAGCAGTACTTC. The encoded protein is CASSSLNSSYEQYF.

This clone was seen once. The genes are TRBV19 and TRBJ1-2; D may be TRBD1 (5 bases). Germline CDR1 LNHDA, CDR2 SQIVND (reference sequence). The CDR3 is 12 residues long. Between the trimmed V and J ends, which lost 9 bases and 8 bases, there was a span of 16 bases. The CDR3 region has the DNA TGTGCCAGCCGGGACTCAGGTCGGGGCTACACCTTC. Its protein product is CASRDSGRGYTF.

The rearrangement links TRBV5-1 to TRBJ2-7; perhaps TRBD1 as D (6 bases). The V gene's germline CDR1 is SGHRS and CDR2 YFSETQ. V was shortened by 7 bases and J by 0 bases, with 14 bases between the two germline ends. The CDR3 is 14 amino acids. This CDR3 is CASSGGSPSYEQYF. The CDR3 bases are TGCGCCAGCTCTGGGGGCTCCCCCTCCTACGAGCAGTACTTC.

The chain joins TRBV13 to TRBJ2-7; 11 bases align to TRBD1. Germline V gene lookup returns CDR1 PRHDT and CDR2 FYEKMQ (reference sequence). The CDR3 is 15 amino acids. Losses at the gene ends were 3 bases for V and 1 base for J; bases not matched to a gene: 2. CDR3 loop: CASSLGTGGSYEQYF. CDR3 bases: TGTGCCAGCAGCTTGGGGACAGGGGGATCCTACGAGCAGTACTTC.